Shown below are 25 T cell receptor beta chains from a single sample sequenced in a study of blood T cell repertoires in COVID-19. Assay: immunoSEQ multiplex PCR; the TCRdb copy retains only in-frame clones and omits some. The sample yields 150,000 to 200,000 clones, more than 70% seen once. The sample comprised peripheral blood. Receptor source: a human donor in a cohort sampled during active COVID-19.

This clone appeared a few times. The chain employs TRBV30 and TRBJ1-2; D unclear. Germline V lookup: CDR1 GTSNPN, CDR2 SVGIG (reference sequence). The CDR3 contains 12 residues. Trimming took off 2 bases at V and 6 bases at J, with 10 bases between the two ends. The chain's CDR3 is CAWSLDGNGYTF. The CDR3 DNA sequence: TGTGCCTGGAGTTTGGACGGGAATGGCTACACCTTC.

The chain combines TRBV4-3 with TRBJ2-3; 16 nucleotides match TRBD2. The CDR3 extends over 17 amino acids. CDR1 is LGHNA, CDR2 YSLEER, per germline. V was clipped by 3 bases and J by 2 bases; unmatched bases: 2. CDR3 region: CASSQGLAGGVTDTQYF. The DNA for the CDR3 is TGCGCCAGCAGCCAGGGACTAGCGGGAGGGGTCACAGATACGCAGTATTTT.

V is TRBV27 and J is TRBJ1-6, with 7 bases lining up with TRBD1. V lost 4 bases to trimming and J lost 5 bases; unmatched junction nucleotides: 2. CDR1 MNHEY and CDR2 SMNVEV come from the germline V gene (reference sequence). This CDR3 contains 14 residues. Here the CDR3 reads CASSWGTDNSPLHF. The CDR3 DNA sequence: TGTGCCAGCAGTTGGGGGACAGATAATTCACCCCTCCACTTT.

The count of this clone is one. The gene calls are TRBV6-1 and TRBJ1-2, with 9 nucleotides matching TRBD1. With V trimmed by 2 bases and J by 4 bases, 5 bases remained unmatched. This CDR3 comprises 15 residues. Germline V CDR1 and CDR2: MNHNS, SASEGT. In DNA form, the CDR3 reads TGTGCCAGCAGTGAATTAGACAGGGGGATCTATGGCTACACCTTC. Its translation is CASSELDRGIYGYTF.

This clone showed up just a few times. The chain is built from TRBV27 and TRBJ2-3; possible D gene TRBD2, 6 bases. The CDR3 has 17 amino acids. The germline V gene encodes CDR1 MNHEY and CDR2 SMNVEV (reference sequence). The V and J ends lost 10 bases and 0 bases respectively, with 23 bases between them. CDR3: CATALIGFRESTDTQYF. The CDR3 region has the DNA TGTGCCACCGCGCTAATAGGATTTCGGGAGAGCACAGATACGCAGTATTTT.

V and J are TRBV4-1 and TRBJ1-2; a possible D gene is TRBD1 (5 bases). Germline CDR1 is MGHRA and CDR2 is YSYEKL. Trimming took off 0 bases at V and 4 bases at J, with 9 bases between the two ends. CDR3 length: 14 residues. The CDR3 coding sequence is TGCGCCAGCAGCCAAGAGGGGCAGAGCTATGGCTACACCTTC. Residues: CASSQEGQSYGYTF.

The chain carries TRBV20-1 and TRBJ1-2; 7 bases line up with TRBD1. V lost 5 bases to trimming and J lost 6 bases; unmatched junction nucleotides: 0. The CDR3 totals 10 residues. The germline V gene encodes CDR1 DFQATT and CDR2 SNEGSKA (reference sequence). Written as DNA, the CDR3 is TGCAGTGCTGACAGGGATGGCTACACCTTC. Translating it yields CSADRDGYTF.

V usage is TRBV10-2 and J usage is TRBJ2-3, with D unclear. Trimming took off 6 bases at V and 2 bases at J, with 12 bases between the two ends. CDR3 length equals 14 residues. In germline, CDR1 is WSHSY, CDR2 SAAADI. The CDR3 sequence: CASSVGWNTDTQYF. The CDR3 coding sequence is TGCGCCAGCAGCGTGGGCTGGAACACAGATACGCAGTATTTT.

The V and J genes are TRBV25-1 and TRBJ2-3; 9 positions match TRBD2. Trimming took 5 bases from V and 1 from J; bases not matched to a gene: 13. In germline, CDR1 is MGHDK, CDR2 SYGVNS. The CDR3 has 18 residues. The CDR3 nucleotides read TGTGCCAGCAGTATCCAAGGCGCCTTAGCGGGGGGCACAGATACGCAGTATTTT. Its translation: CASSIQGALAGGTDTQYF.

V is TRBV30 and J is TRBJ1-4; D may be TRBD1 (6 bases). CDR3 size: 15 residues. V was trimmed by 0 bases and J by 2 bases, leaving 10 bases between them. Germline V gene sequence: CDR1 GTSNPN, CDR2 SVGIG (reference sequence). CDR3 in DNA: TGTGCCTGGAGTGTAGGGAGGGGGACTAATGAAAAACTGTTTTTT. Translated: CAWSVGRGTNEKLFF. Based on the CDR3 plus reference TRBV30 and TRBJ1-4, the full variable domain is SQTIHQWPATLVQPVGSPLSLECTVEGTSNPNLYWYRQAAGRGLQLLFYSVGIGQISSEVPQNLSASRPQDRQFILSSKKLLLSDSGFYLCAWSVGRGTNEKLFFGSGTQLSVL.

The V gene is TRBV9, the J gene TRBJ2-3; the match to TRBD2 covers 11 bases. Germline CDR1 and CDR2: SGDLS and YYNGEE. The CDR3 sequence is 16 residues long. CDR3 DNA: TGTGCTTCGGGGAGACTAGCGGGGAGTAGCACAGATACGCAGTATTTT. Protein: CASGRLAGSSTDTQYF.

The chain joins TRBV5-1 to TRBJ2-2, with D possibly TRBD2 on 6 matching bases. Trimming cost V 4 bases and J 5 bases, with 12 bases left between them. CDR1 and CDR2 (germline): SGHRS, YFSETQ. This CDR3 has 14 residues. The CDR3 is CASSGGTGTGELFF. As DNA, the CDR3 is TGCGCCAGCAGCGGCGGGACCGGTACCGGGGAGCTGTTTTTT.

Only one count was recorded for this clone. The chain employs TRBV6-2 or TRBV6-3 and TRBJ2-7; 9 nucleotides agree with TRBD1. CDR1 MNHEY and CDR2 SVGEGT come from the germline V gene. The CDR3 sequence is 15 residues long. V was clipped by 0 bases and J by 2 bases; unmatched bases: 2. The CDR3 nucleotides are TGTGCCAGCAGTTACTCGAGGACAGGGGCCTACGAGCAGTACTTC. Encoded protein: CASSYSRTGAYEQYF.

The chain employs TRBV24-1 and TRBJ1-2; TRBD1 is a possible D gene (6 bases). In germline, CDR1 is KGHDR, CDR2 SFDVKD. Trimming pared 9 bases from V and 5 bases from J, leaving 15 bases between. This CDR3 is built from 13 residues. DNA of the CDR3: TGTGCCACCTGCTACAGGGATTCATATGGCTACACCTTC. As protein: CATCYRDSYGYTF.

This rearrangement joins TRBV30 to TRBJ1-2; D possibly corresponds to TRBD1 (5 bases). Per the germline V gene, CDR1 is GTSNPN and CDR2 is SVGIG (reference sequence). The CDR3 has 13 residues. V was shortened by 1 base and J by 2 bases, with 8 bases between the two germline ends. DNA for the CDR3: TGTGCCTGGAGTGCTAGGGGCAACTATGGCTACACCTTC. Translated, it gives CAWSARGNYGYTF.

The table lists this clone with a count of one. The chain joins TRBV9 to TRBJ2-1; 8 bases align to TRBD2. The CDR3 spans 17 residues. V was pared by 3 bases and J by 10 bases, with 18 bases of the junction left unmatched. CDR1 and CDR2 from the germline V gene are SGDLS and YYNGEE. The CDR3 region has the DNA TGTGCCAGCAGCGGGCGGGGCGGACTAGCCGGCGTAAACGAGCAGTTCTTC. As protein: CASSGRGGLAGVNEQFF.

The genes are TRBV7-8 and TRBJ2-5, with 12 nucleotides matching TRBD2. V was pared by 1 base and J by 5 bases, with 8 bases of the junction left unmatched. Germline V CDR1 and CDR2: SGHVS, FQNEAQ. This CDR3 comprises 17 residues. Here the CDR3 DNA reads TGTGCCAGCAGCTTAGGTGCTAGCGGGAGGGCATTGGAGACCCAGTACTTC. Translated, it gives CASSLGASGRALETQYF.

The V call is TRBV5-6, the J call TRBJ2-6; D gene ambiguous. The V gene's germline CDR1 is SGHDT and CDR2 YYEEEE. Trimming removed 5 bases from V and 0 bases from J, with 15 bases in between. CDR3 length: 17 residues. The CDR3, as DNA: TGTGCCAGCAGACCTATACAGAGTACCTCTGGGGCCAACGTCCTGACTTTC. Protein sequence: CASRPIQSTSGANVLTF.

The chain's CDR3 is CASSLAGGVEYEQYF. The CDR3 DNA reads TGTGCCAGCAGCTTAGCGGGGGGGGTAGAATACGAGCAGTACTTC. The chain couples TRBV7-2 to TRBJ2-7, with 7 bases identical to TRBD2. Germline V CDR1 and CDR2: SGHTA, FQGNSA. This CDR3 contains 15 residues. Trimming removed 0 bases from V and 4 bases from J; junction bases left unmatched: 6.

V is TRBV7-8 and J is TRBJ1-2; 11 bases agree with TRBD1. The junction had 5 bases not matched to a gene; V was cut back by 4 bases and J by 4 bases. This CDR3 comprises 15 residues. Germline V gives CDR1 SGHVS, CDR2 FQNEAQ. This chain's CDR3 is CASSSRTGGAYGYTF. CDR3 nucleotides: TGTGCCAGCAGCTCCCGGACAGGGGGCGCCTATGGCTACACCTTC.

This sequence joins TRBV30 and TRBJ1-4; D is uncertain. Trimming stripped 1 base from V and 8 bases from J, with 11 bases between. Germline CDR1 and CDR2: GTSNPN and SVGIG (reference sequence). CDR3 length equals 13 residues. CDR3 region: CAWSGVSTEKLFF. The CDR3 bases are TGTGCCTGGAGTGGTGTCTCAACAGAAAAACTGTTTTTT.

The chain has TRBV19 and TRBJ2-5, with 11 bases fitting TRBD2. This CDR3 contains 16 residues. After removal of 3 bases from V and 1 base from J, the junction contained 4 bases not matched to a gene. Germline V gives CDR1 LNHDA, CDR2 SQIVND (reference sequence). CDR3: CASSMRGTSGQETQYF. CDR3 DNA: TGTGCCAGTAGTATGAGAGGGACTAGCGGCCAAGAGACCCAGTACTTC.

The gene calls are TRBV28 and TRBJ1-6; D is possibly TRBD1 (6 bases). CDR1 and CDR2 (germline): MDHEN, SYDVKM. Trimming stripped 5 bases from V and 3 bases from J, with 11 bases between. This CDR3 region has 15 residues. The DNA of the CDR3 is TGTGCCAGCAGTACAGGGCAAATCTATAATTCACCCCTCCACTTT. This codes for CASSTGQIYNSPLHF.

J is TRBJ2-7 and V is TRBV11-2; 8 bases match TRBD1. This CDR3 has 19 amino acids. Trimming cost V 1 base and J 0 bases; bases outside gene matches: 14. Germline V gives CDR1 SGHAT, CDR2 FQNNGV. The CDR3, as DNA: TGTGCCAGCAGCTTAGTCCGAGGAACGGGACAGGTCGGCTCCTACGAGCAGTACTTC. Protein: CASSLVRGTGQVGSYEQYF.

This clone occurred once. The chain joins TRBV5-4 to TRBJ2-2; the D is unclear. CDR1 and CDR2 (germline): SGHNT, YYREEE (reference sequence). The germline V and J ends were trimmed by 4 bases and 0 bases, with 7 bases remaining between them. The CDR3 is 14 amino acids. CDR3 loop: CASSRTTNTGELFF. The CDR3 DNA sequence: TGTGCCAGCAGCAGAACAACGAACACCGGGGAGCTGTTTTTT.